This paragraph covers one T cell receptor beta chain sequence. What it binds is not known. V was clipped by 3 bases and J by 2 bases, with 7 bases between them. Germline assignment: CDR1 LNHDA and CDR2 SQIVND (reference sequence). The CDR3 contains 13 residues. TCR beta CDR3 regions were amplified from RNA. First-round RT-PCR targeting the TCR CDR3 was performed with the HTBI primer set. A single record per CDR3 protein comes from TCRdb applying MiXCR to the multiplex PCR reads. The repertoire consists of roughly 700,000 distinct CDR3 sequences, with around 15% occurring once and the leading ten covering 9.5% to 13%. The record originates from a study of T cells in Graves' hyperthyroidism and ophthalmopathy. Study results and limitations: Ophthalmopathy was predicted by the model a median of about 6.5 months ahead of onset.

Out of roughly 9.1 ml of fresh peripheral blood came the PBMCs. Sample: blood. This chain uses TRBV19 with TRBJ1-1; no clear D. This receptor was identified in a woman between 18 and 29 years old with Graves' hyperthyroidism. Here the CDR3 reads CASSMTQNTEAFF. The CDR3 nucleotides read TGTGCCAGTAGTATGACCCAAAACACTGAAGCTTTCTTT. The variable domain in full, completed from reference TRBV19 and TRBJ1-1, reads DGGITQSPKYLFRKEGQNVTLSCEQNLNHDAMYWYRQDPGQGLRLIYYSQIVNDFQKGDIAEGYSVSREKKESFPLTVTSAQKNPTAFYLCASSMTQNTEAFFGQGTRLTVV.